This T cell receptor (beta chain) was documented in a study of PD-L1 blockade in urothelial cancer. For the study at large: Males with bladder-origin urothelial cancer made up about 90% of the roughly 29 patients.

The protocol was immunoSEQ multiplex PCR, while the TCRdb copy is restricted to in-frame clones and leaves out a portion. This sample carries approximately 51,000 clones, around 83% of them seen once, and the ten largest clones take approximately 23%. CDR1 is MNHNS and CDR2 is SASEGT in the germline V gene. Trimming removed 5 bases from V and 4 bases from J; junction bases left unmatched: 9. This CDR3 region has 15 residues. This clone has only a few counts. What it binds is unknown. Study conclusions and caveats: Durable benefit was linked to greater 3-week expansion of tumor-associated blood clones.

The time point: pretreatment peripheral blood. The chain carries TRBV6-1 and TRBJ2-7; 9 bases align to TRBD1. The sample consisted of PBMCs, taken around atezolizumab (anti-PD-L1) treatment. The sequence came from a man between 60 and 75 years old with urothelial cancer. For the CDR3, the DNA is TGTGCCAGCAGTACCACAGGGGGCGGTCGGTACGAGCAGTACTTC. This translates into CASSTTGGGRYEQYF.